These T cell receptor beta chains were read from a single sample in a study of T cell repertoires in cytomegalovirus infection. Antigen specificity for these receptors is unknown. TCRdb independently ran MiXCR on the reads; one entry per CDR3 protein. This table holds 370,000 or so distinct CDR3 sequences, approximately 35% found once. Source: cultured PBMCs, taken from culture after CMV antigen stimulation. Receptors originate from a human donor in good health (CMV status not recorded). Some clones in this sample may be carry-over from other donors' samples. Both conserved end residues are trimmed from each CDR3. The order of the fields is CDR3 protein, V gene, clone size, J gene. A clone size is listed for some rows: how often the clone was seen (once, few, many), or a class if it is expanded.

ASSGGLAGELF,TRBV7-3,few,TRBJ2-2
ASSSGFRGDTQY,TRBV5-5,-,TRBJ2-3
ASSPTTGETEAF,TRBV4-3,few,TRBJ1-1
ASSLADARDEQF,TRBV7-7,-,TRBJ2-1
ASSYQRRTSGRVYEQY,TRBV6-1,-,TRBJ2-7
ASSSLAPLAKNIQY,TRBV6-5,few,TRBJ2-4
ASGASGTIETQY,TRBV12-3/TRBV12-4,-,TRBJ2-5
ASSQDLGLGLSVSYNEQF,TRBV4-1,few,TRBJ2-1
ASSLSAGGDYGYT,TRBV27,few,TRBJ1-2
ASILSGGLGSEQF,TRBV7-9,-,TRBJ2-1
ASRHGGTEAF,TRBV19,-,TRBJ1-1
ASSIGGLMGNEQF,TRBV19,-,TRBJ2-1
ASSIALAGGDEQF,TRBV19,-,TRBJ2-1
AGSWGSGANVLT,TRBV12-3/TRBV12-4,-,TRBJ2-6
ASSPNGGAHYGYT,TRBV7-2,-,TRBJ1-2
ASGRGPYEQY,TRBV12-5,few,TRBJ2-7
ASRPPNQETQY,TRBV12-3/TRBV12-4,many,TRBJ2-5
ASSLLRDSYNEQF,TRBV7-2,many,TRBJ2-1
ASRWTGTHQETQY,TRBV6-6,-,TRBJ2-5
ASSLSGGTSNEQF,TRBV5-1,-,TRBJ2-1
ASSLGARDTDTQY,TRBV7-6,few,TRBJ2-3